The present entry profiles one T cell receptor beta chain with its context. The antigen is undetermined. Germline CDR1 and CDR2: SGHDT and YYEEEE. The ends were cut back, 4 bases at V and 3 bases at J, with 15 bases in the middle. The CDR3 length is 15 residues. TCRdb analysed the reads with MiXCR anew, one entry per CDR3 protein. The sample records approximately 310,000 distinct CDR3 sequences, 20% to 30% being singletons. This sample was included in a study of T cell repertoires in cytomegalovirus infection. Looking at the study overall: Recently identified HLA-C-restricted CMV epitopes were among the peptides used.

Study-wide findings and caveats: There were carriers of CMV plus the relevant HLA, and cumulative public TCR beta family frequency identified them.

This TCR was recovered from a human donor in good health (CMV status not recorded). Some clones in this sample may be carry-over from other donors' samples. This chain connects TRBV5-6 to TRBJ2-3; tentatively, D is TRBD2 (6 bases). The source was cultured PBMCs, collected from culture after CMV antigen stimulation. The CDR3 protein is CASSLSAGITDTQYF. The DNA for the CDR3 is TGTGCCAGCAGCCTTTCTGCGGGAATAACAGATACGCAGTATTTT.